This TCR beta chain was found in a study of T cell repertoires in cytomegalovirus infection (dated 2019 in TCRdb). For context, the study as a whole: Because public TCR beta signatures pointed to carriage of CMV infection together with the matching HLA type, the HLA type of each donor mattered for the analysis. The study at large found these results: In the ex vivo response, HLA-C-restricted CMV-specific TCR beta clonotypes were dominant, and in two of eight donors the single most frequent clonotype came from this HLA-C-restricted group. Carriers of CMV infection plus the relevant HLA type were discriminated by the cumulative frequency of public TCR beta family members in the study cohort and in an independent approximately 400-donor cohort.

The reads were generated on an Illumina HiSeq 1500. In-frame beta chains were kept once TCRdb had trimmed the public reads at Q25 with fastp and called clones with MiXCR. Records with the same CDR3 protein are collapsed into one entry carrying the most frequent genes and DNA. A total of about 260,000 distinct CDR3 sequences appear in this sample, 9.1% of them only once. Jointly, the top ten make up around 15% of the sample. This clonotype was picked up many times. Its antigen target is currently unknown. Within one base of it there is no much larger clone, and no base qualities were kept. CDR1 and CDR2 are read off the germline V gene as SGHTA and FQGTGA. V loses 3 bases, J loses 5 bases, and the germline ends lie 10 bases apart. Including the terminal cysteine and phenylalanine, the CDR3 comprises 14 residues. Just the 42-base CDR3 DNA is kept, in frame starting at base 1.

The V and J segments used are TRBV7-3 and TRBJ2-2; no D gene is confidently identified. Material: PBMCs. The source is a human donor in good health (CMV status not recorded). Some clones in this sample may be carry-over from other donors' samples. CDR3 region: CASSFGEVTGELFF. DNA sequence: TGTGCCAGCAGCTTTGGCGAGGTGACCGGGGAGCTGTTTTTT.